These 31 T cell receptor beta chains were sequenced from one sample in a study of blood T cells in healthy people across ages (dated by TCRdb to the mid-2010s). The library was produced with 5' RACE. Sequencer: Illumina HiSeq 2500. The second PCR ran for roughly 6 to 11 cycles and used a J-beta primer mix along with a sample-barcoded 5' primer. TCRdb handled the public reads itself, with Q25 trimming in fastp and clone calling in MiXCR, and kept productive beta chains. For every CDR3 protein sequence, its rows merge into one entry that carries the most common genes and DNA. This sample comprises about 1.8 million distinct CDR3 sequences, about 49% of them detected only once. The top ten constitute less than 2.5% of the sample. Sequencing was carried out using blood. The receptor source for this set is a woman in her forties in good health.

The J gene is TRBJ2-3, the V gene TRBV20-1; no definite D call. V lost 3 bases and J 8 bases, leaving 15 bases between the germline ends. This CDR3 is 13 amino acids long. Germline V gene lookup returns CDR1 DFQATT and CDR2 SNEGSKA (reference sequence). The CDR3 bases are TGCAGTGCTAGTCTATTAGCTTCAGCTACGCAGTATTTT. Encoded protein: CSASLLASATQYF.

This clonotype was counted only a few times. This sequence joins TRBV15 and TRBJ1-6, with TRBD1 as a possible D gene (5 bases). Germline V lookup: CDR1 LNHNV, CDR2 YYDKDF (reference sequence). The CDR3 is made up of 17 amino acids. Trimming removed 3 bases from V and 5 bases from J, with 17 bases in between. CDR3 nucleotide sequence: TGTGCCACCAGCAGCCCTGGGGGTGGACAACATAATTCACCCCTCCACTTT. Its translation is CATSSPGGGQHNSPLHF.

The chain's CDR3 is CASSLAWTVNTEAFF. The CDR3, as DNA: TGTGCCAGCAGCTTAGCCTGGACTGTGAACACTGAAGCTTTCTTT. The chain joins TRBV7-9 to TRBJ1-1, with unresolved D. The V gene's germline CDR1 is SEHNR and CDR2 FQNEAQ (reference sequence). V was clipped by 0 bases and J by 0 bases, with 8 bases between them. CDR3 size: 15 residues.

The chain joins TRBV20-1 to TRBJ2-1; 9 bases fit TRBD1. This CDR3 is 14 amino acids long. From germline, CDR1 is DFQATT and CDR2 SNEGSKA (reference sequence). The V gene end was trimmed by 1 base and the J gene end by 9 bases; junction bases not matched to a gene: 7. CDR3: CSARVRDRVIEQFF. The CDR3 DNA reads as TGCAGTGCTAGAGTACGGGACAGGGTAATTGAGCAGTTCTTC.

This rearrangement joins TRBV7-3 to TRBJ2-1, with 8 bases identical to TRBD1. The ends lost 7 bases at V and 6 bases at J; junction bases unmatched: 2. CDR3 length equals 12 residues. Germline V lookup: CDR1 SGHTA, CDR2 FQGTGA. CDR3 sequence: CASKGQGNEQFF. The CDR3 DNA is TGTGCCAGCAAAGGACAGGGCAATGAGCAGTTCTTC.

This rearrangement joins TRBV9 to TRBJ2-5; a weak D match, TRBD2 (6 bases). Germline CDR1 reads SGDLS; CDR2 reads YYNGEE. CDR3 size: 16 residues. Trimming shortened V by 3 bases and J by 2 bases, and 17 bases separated the two germline ends. CDR3 residues: CASSAGGRAAQETQYF. CDR3 sequence (DNA): TGTGCCAGCAGCGCCGGGGGTCGGGCAGCTCAAGAGACCCAGTACTTC. Full variable domain (remainder filled in from reference TRBV9 and TRBJ2-5): DSGVTQTPKHLITATGQRVTLRCSPRSGDLSVYWYQQSLDQGLQFLIQYYNGEERAKGNILERFSAQQFPDLHSELNLSSLELGDSALYFCASSAGGRAAQETQYFGPGTRLLVL.

CDR3 sequence: CASRAGTGNTEAFF. The CDR3 DNA reads as TGTGCCAGCAGGGCTGGGACAGGGAACACTGAAGCTTTCTTT. The rearrangement links TRBV14 to TRBJ1-1; TRBD1 matches at 8 bases. The CDR3 runs 14 residues. Unmatched junction bases numbered 4, after V lost 6 bases and J lost 1 base. CDR1 is SGHDN and CDR2 is FVKESK in the germline V gene.

This rearrangement joins TRBV20-1 to TRBJ1-2; D gene unclear. Germline V CDR1 and CDR2: DFQATT, SNEGSKA (reference sequence). The CDR3 has 12 amino acids. V was cut by 6 bases and J by 7 bases, with 15 bases left in between. CDR3 DNA: TGCAGTGCAGACGGACCTACGGGTGGCTACACCTTC. It is translated as CSADGPTGGYTF.

The gene calls are TRBV7-2 and TRBJ2-1; 10 positions match TRBD2. The length of the CDR3 is 15 residues. The V gene's germline CDR1 is SGHTA and CDR2 FQGNSA. V was clipped by 5 bases and J by 6 bases; unmatched bases: 7. The CDR3 here is CASSGSGGAFNEQFF. The CDR3 DNA follows: TGTGCCAGCAGCGGAAGCGGGGGGGCGTTCAATGAGCAGTTCTTC.

The chain recombines TRBV5-1 with TRBJ1-1, with 7 bases matching TRBD1. V lost 4 bases, J lost 8 bases, and 11 bases stayed unmatched. This CDR3 is built from 14 residues. Germline-derived CDR1 and CDR2 are SGHRS and YFSETQ. The CDR3 sequence: CASSPGTATGEAFF. CDR3 sequence (DNA): TGCGCCAGCAGCCCAGGGACAGCCACGGGGGAAGCTTTCTTT.

The chain joins TRBV20-1 to TRBJ2-5; D is unclear. Germline V gives CDR1 DFQATT, CDR2 SNEGSKA (reference sequence). The CDR3 has 11 residues. V dropped 0 bases and J dropped 10 bases, with 9 bases sitting between them. The DNA for the CDR3 is TGCAGTGCTAGAGATCGCCCGGACCAGTACTTC. It encodes CSARDRPDQYF.

This clonotype was counted only a few times. This chain uses TRBV7-9 with TRBJ2-4, with a possible D match to TRBD1 (6 bases). CDR1 and CDR2 (germline): SEHNR, FQNEAQ (reference sequence). The CDR3 has 13 amino acids. V was cut by 9 bases and J by 6 bases, with 15 bases left in between. For the CDR3, the DNA is TGTGCCAGTACTACAGGGTGGAGAAACATTCAGTACTTC. Encoded protein: CASTTGWRNIQYF.

This chain uses TRBV6-6 with TRBJ2-7; TRBD1 or TRBD2 may be the D gene (5 bases each). This CDR3 has 14 amino acids. Trimming left V 6 bases short and J 2 bases short, with 14 bases between. CDR1 MNHNY and CDR2 SVGAGI come from the germline V gene (reference sequence). The DNA for the CDR3 is TGTGCCAGCAGGTCGGGACGACTGGCCTACGAGCAGTACTTC. Protein: CASRSGRLAYEQYF.

This rearrangement joins TRBV20-1 to TRBJ2-1, with a tentative D call TRBD2 (5 bases). The end of the DNA aligns better with TRBJ2-7, so the J call may be wrong. This CDR3 has 15 amino acids. CDR1 and CDR2 (germline): DFQATT, SNEGSKA (reference sequence). This CDR3 reads CSARGIVSGGHEQYF. The CDR3 DNA sequence: TGCAGTGCTAGGGGGATAGTCTCAGGCGGGCACGAGCAGTACTTC.

V and J are TRBV5-1 and TRBJ1-1; weak D call: TRBD1 (5 bases). The CDR3 spans 16 residues. The germline V and J ends were trimmed by 6 bases and 1 base, with 19 bases remaining between them. CDR1 SGHRS and CDR2 YFSETQ come from the germline V gene. Written as DNA, the CDR3 is TGCGCCAGCAACGAATGGGGGGGGTTGGGGAACACTGAAGCTTTCTTT. This gives the protein CASNEWGGLGNTEAFF.

The chain has TRBV2 and TRBJ2-1; 7 positions agree with TRBD2. CDR3 size: 11 residues. The germline gives CDR1 SNHLY, CDR2 FYNNEI. Germline trimming cut 3 bases from V and 14 bases from J; bases unmatched to any gene: 4. CDR3 DNA: TGTGCCAGCAGTGAGGGGGGAGGGGAGTTCTTC. Its protein is CASSEGGGEFF.

This clonotype was counted a single time. This chain joins TRBV29-1 and TRBJ2-3; 8 nucleotides align to TRBD1. CDR1 and CDR2 (germline): SQVTM, ANQGSEA. J lost 6 bases, V lost 0 bases, and 8 bases had no gene match. The CDR3 runs 15 residues. The DNA for the CDR3 is TGCAGCGTTGAAGATGCTGGACAGGGCATGGATACGCAGTATTTT. Translation: CSVEDAGQGMDTQYF.

The chain combines TRBV29-1 with TRBJ1-1, with D tentatively TRBD1 (6 bases). CDR3 length: 13 residues. CDR1 SQVTM and CDR2 ANQGSEA come from the germline V gene. V lost 4 bases, J lost 2 bases, and 11 bases lay in between. CDR3 amino acids: CSVAAGTNTEAFF. For the CDR3, the DNA is TGCAGCGTTGCTGCCGGGACAAACACTGAAGCTTTCTTT.

This clonotype was counted between two and nine times. The V gene is TRBV7-2, the J gene TRBJ2-5; 8 bases line up with TRBD2. Germline V gene sequence: CDR1 SGHTA, CDR2 FQGNSA. CDR3 size: 15 residues. Losses at the gene ends were 3 bases for V and 1 base for J; bases not matched to a gene: 4. The CDR3 sequence: CASSFQRGTQETQYF. The CDR3 DNA sequence: TGTGCCAGCAGCTTCCAGCGGGGGACCCAAGAGACCCAGTACTTC.

The chain has TRBV7-2 and TRBJ2-7; D is possibly TRBD2 (6 bases). Trimming removed 5 bases at V and 4 bases at J, with 12 bases between. Germline V CDR1 and CDR2: SGHTA, FQGNSA. CDR3 length: 13 residues. CDR3 sequence: CASSHGGDYEQYF. CDR3 bases: TGTGCCAGCAGCCACGGGGGAGATTACGAGCAGTACTTC. The entire variable domain, with the rest obtained from reference TRBV7-2 and TRBJ2-7, is as follows: GAGVSQSPSNKVTEKGKDVELRCDPISGHTALYWYRQSLGQGLEFLIYFQGNSAPDKSGLPSDRFSAERTGGSVSTLTIQRTQQEDSAVYLCASSHGGDYEQYFGPGTRLTVT.

A single count supports this clonotype. This chain links TRBV20-1 with TRBJ2-5; no reliable D call. The CDR3 has 13 residues. In germline, CDR1 is DFQATT, CDR2 SNEGSKA (reference sequence). V was clipped by 6 bases and J by 4 bases, with 15 bases between them. CDR3 DNA sequence: TGCAGTGCCGCCGACCGCCCGGGAGAGACCCAGTACTTC. It encodes CSAADRPGETQYF.

The sample holds a few counts of this clonotype. The chain uses TRBV5-1 and TRBJ2-1; 7 bases fit TRBD1. This CDR3 is 16 amino acids long. The germline CDR1 and CDR2 sequences are SGHRS and YFSETQ. Trimming at V came to 0 bases and at J to 2 bases, leaving 5 bases not matched to a gene. This CDR3 is CASSLVAGGTYNEQFF. The CDR3 DNA reads as TGCGCCAGCAGCTTGGTCGCAGGGGGAACCTACAATGAGCAGTTCTTC.

This clonotype came up a few times. This chain links TRBV18 with TRBJ2-4; possibly TRBD2 for D (5 bases). Trimming removed 5 bases at V and 6 bases at J, with 14 bases between. The germline V gene has CDR1 KGHSH and CDR2 LQKENI. This CDR3 is 14 amino acids long. The CDR3 sequence is CASSGPAEPNIQYF. The CDR3 DNA reads as TGTGCCAGCTCAGGGCCAGCGGAACCAAACATTCAGTACTTC.

The chain recombines TRBV24-1 with TRBJ2-3; tentatively, D is TRBD2 (6 bases). The germline V and J ends were trimmed by 5 bases and 5 bases, with 13 bases remaining between them. Germline values: CDR1 KGHDR, CDR2 SFDVKD. The CDR3 spans 14 residues. The CDR3 DNA is TGTGCCACCAGTGTAAGCAGGCGGGGAGATACGCAGTATTTT. Translating gives CATSVSRRGDTQYF.

This sequence joins TRBV5-6 and TRBJ2-5; D is possibly TRBD2 (6 bases). There are 15 residues in the CDR3. Looked up from germline, CDR1 is SGHDT and CDR2 is YYEEEE. The V gene lost 9 bases and the J gene lost 5 bases, with 23 bases spanning the gap. The CDR3 bases are TGTGCCACCGAAGGATACCGGGACTTAATGGAGACCCAGTACTTC. Amino acid sequence: CATEGYRDLMETQYF. The entire variable domain, with the rest obtained from reference TRBV5-6 and TRBJ2-5, is as follows: DAGVTQSPTHLIKTRGQQVTLRCSPKSGHDTVSWYQQALGQGPQFIFQYYEEEERQRGNFPDRFSGHQFPNYSSELNVNALLLGDSALYLCATEGYRDLMETQYFGPGTRLLVL.

This clonotype appeared a few times. The rearrangement links TRBV28 to TRBJ2-7, with 11 bases aligning to TRBD1. The CDR3 length is 16 residues. Germline CDR1 MDHEN, CDR2 SYDVKM. Trimming took 2 bases from V and 1 from J; bases not matched to a gene: 4. The CDR3 DNA follows: TGTGCCAGCAGTTTACCCGGGACAGGGGGTTCCTACGAGCAGTACTTC. Its translation is CASSLPGTGGSYEQYF.

This clonotype was seen only a few times. V and J are TRBV7-2 and TRBJ2-4, with D hard to call. The DNA end lines up better with TRBJ2-5; the J call may be wrong. Germline values: CDR1 SGHTA, CDR2 FQGNSA. This CDR3 is 16 amino acids long. This CDR3 reads CASSLSRTESQETQYF. The CDR3 DNA follows: TGTGCCAGCAGCTTAAGTCGGACGGAGAGTCAAGAGACCCAGTACTTC.

This clonotype turned up a few times. The chain uses TRBV7-2 and TRBJ2-5, with D perhaps TRBD2 (6 bases). With 1 base removed from V and 2 bases from J, the gap between germline ends came to 14 bases. The CDR3 loop spans 16 amino acids. The germline V gene has CDR1 SGHTA and CDR2 FQGNSA. DNA of the CDR3: TGTGCCAGCAGCTTAGGGAGTAGCGGTCCACAAGAGACCCAGTACTTC. It specifies CASSLGSSGPQETQYF.

V gene TRBV6-5 combines with J gene TRBJ1-2; tentative D call: TRBD1 (6 bases). V gave up 0 bases and J gave up 4 bases, with 9 bases separating them. CDR3 length equals 14 residues. Germline CDR1 and CDR2: MNHEY and SVGAGI. For the CDR3, the DNA is TGTGCCAGCAGTTACTCGGGGGGCCCCTATGGCTACACCTTC. This translates into CASSYSGGPYGYTF.

This clonotype was detected only once. The CDR3 coding sequence is TGTGCCACCAGCGGACAAACAGGGGAATTAGCCAAAAACATTCAGTACTTC. Its translation is CATSGQTGELAKNIQYF. The J gene is TRBJ2-4, the V gene TRBV15, with TRBD1 matching 7 bases. Germline loops: CDR1 LNHNV, CDR2 YYDKDF (reference sequence). The CDR3 has 17 residues. The V and J ends lost 5 bases and 0 bases, in that order; junction bases with no gene match: 10.

Concerning this clonotype itself: A much bigger clone sits one base away, suggesting this may be a read error. The gene calls are TRBV7-2 and TRBJ2-5, with D unclear. The tail of the sequence fits TRBJ2-1 better, so the J call may be wrong. The length of the CDR3 is 15 residues. The V gene's germline CDR1 is SGHTA and CDR2 FQGNSA. The CDR3 DNA reads as TGTGCCAGCAGCTTAGCGCCCAGCAGACAAGAGACCCAGTTCTTC. This encodes CASSLAPSRQETQFF.